Below are 16 T cell receptor beta chains sequenced from a single sample in a study of cytomegalovirus exposure and HLA in healthy donors. The PCR contained 60 Vbeta and 13 Jbeta primers. This table comes from immunoSEQ multiplex PCR, and its TCRdb copy is limited to in-frame clones, with some not included. The sample lists hundreds of thousands of clones; roughly 80% were seen once. The material sequenced was PBMCs. All receptors derive from a man younger than 45 in good health and CMV-seronegative.

The V call is TRBV9, the J call TRBJ2-3, with 8 bases aligning to TRBD1. CDR1 is SGDLS and CDR2 is YYNGEE in the germline V gene. V shed 2 bases and J 1 base; nucleotides not matched to a gene: 6. The CDR3 has 16 residues. CDR3: CASSVQTGARTDTQYF. CDR3 coding DNA: TGTGCCAGCAGCGTTCAGACAGGGGCACGCACAGATACGCAGTATTTT.

This clone was detected only a few times. This chain connects TRBV27 to TRBJ1-2; TRBD1 might be the D (6 bases). The CDR3 has 16 residues. CDR1 MNHEY and CDR2 SMNVEV come from the germline V gene (reference sequence). Deletions cut 6 bases from V and 4 bases from J, with 21 bases between. CDR3 DNA sequence: TGTGCCAGCAGCCATAGGTGGACAGCTATGGGCTATGGCTACACCTTC. Translation: CASSHRWTAMGYGYTF.

The gene calls are TRBV4-1 and TRBJ1-1, with D hard to call. The CDR3 is 15 residues long. Germline CDR1 MGHRA, CDR2 YSYEKL. V lost 0 bases to trimming and J lost 1 base, with 9 bases between them. CDR3 loop: CASSQEGSWNTEAFF. CDR3 nucleotides: TGCGCCAGCAGCCAAGAGGGCAGCTGGAACACTGAAGCTTTCTTT.

The chain couples TRBV7-3 to TRBJ2-2; D possibly corresponds to TRBD1 (5 bases). Germline CDR1 reads SGHTA; CDR2 reads FQGTGA. The CDR3 is 16 residues long. V lost 5 bases and J 6 bases, leaving 19 bases between the germline ends. As DNA, the CDR3 is TGTGCCAGCAGCACTAAAGGGGTTGGGCGCGCCGGGGAGCTGTTTTTT. It specifies CASSTKGVGRAGELFF.

Regarding this clone: Given the absence of the conserved phenylalanine or tryptophan at the CDR3 end, a read error is likely. No DNA is shown, since the ends of the CDR3 on it are uncertain; the CDR3 is the one TCRdb lists. CDR3 residues: CASSLPGQAH. The chain uses TRBV25-1 and TRBJ2-7; the DNA was not used to check the table's D call, TRBD1. Per germline, CDR1 MGHDK and CDR2 SYGVNS. The CDR3 length is 10 residues, termini included.

The chain employs TRBV4-3 and TRBJ1-1; D is unresolved. V was cut by 0 bases and J by 1 base, with 12 bases left in between. CDR1 and CDR2 (germline): LGHNA, YSLEER. The CDR3 covers 16 residues. This CDR3 reads CASSQEAVGRNTEAFF. DNA of the CDR3: TGCGCCAGCAGCCAAGAAGCGGTGGGCAGGAACACTGAAGCTTTCTTT.

The chain uses TRBV4-1 and TRBJ2-1; weak D call: TRBD1 (6 bases). The CDR3 length is 16 residues. V lost 2 bases and J 2 bases, leaving 13 bases between the germline ends. Per germline, CDR1 MGHRA and CDR2 YSYEKL. The CDR3 sequence: CASSQSTGQAYNEQFF. The CDR3, as DNA: TGCGCCAGCAGCCAATCGACAGGCCAAGCCTACAATGAGCAGTTCTTC.

The rearrangement joins TRBV5-6 to TRBJ1-2, with D possibly matching TRBD1 (5 bases). CDR1 SGHDT and CDR2 YYEEEE come from the germline V gene. This CDR3 has 14 residues. V was shortened by 0 bases and J by 8 bases, with 14 bases between the two germline ends. Here the CDR3 reads CASSLGSGLGGYTF. The CDR3 DNA sequence: TGTGCCAGCAGCTTGGGGTCAGGGCTGGGGGGCTACACCTTC.

The chain employs TRBV4-1 and TRBJ2-5; 8 nucleotides match TRBD1. In germline, CDR1 is MGHRA, CDR2 YSYEKL. The CDR3 has 18 residues. V shed 0 bases and J 4 bases; nucleotides not matched to a gene: 13. CDR3 sequence (DNA): TGCGCCAGCAGCCAAGAGGGCACAGGGGGAGGATCGGGAGAGACCCAGTACTTC. It encodes CASSQEGTGGGSGETQYF.

The chain links TRBV6-1 to TRBJ2-1; TRBD1 matches 9 bases. V shed 8 bases and J 3 bases; nucleotides not matched to a gene: 2. The CDR3 has 13 residues. Germline CDR1 MNHNS, CDR2 SASEGT. CDR3 in DNA: TGTGCCAGCGGGACAGGGTTCTACAATGAGCAGTTCTTC. This gives the protein CASGTGFYNEQFF.

This rearrangement joins TRBV6-5 to TRBJ2-7; D uncertain. CDR1 and CDR2 (germline): MNHEY, SVGAGI. The CDR3 sequence is 11 residues long. Trimming removed 5 bases from V and 5 bases from J, with 7 bases in between. The CDR3 loop reads CASSNSNEQYF. CDR3 DNA: TGTGCCAGCAGTAACAGTAACGAGCAGTACTTC.

The V call is TRBV5-4, the J call TRBJ2-7; possible D gene TRBD1, 6 bases. The CDR3 extends over 15 amino acids. Germline CDR1 SGHNT, CDR2 YYREEE (reference sequence). Trimming removed 0 bases from V and 3 bases from J, with 13 bases in between. The DNA of the CDR3 is TGTGCCAGCAGCTTGGCCCCAGGACAGCTCTACGAGCAGTACTTC. This codes for CASSLAPGQLYEQYF. Complete variable domain (other parts from reference TRBV5-4 and TRBJ2-7): ETGVTQSPTHLIKTRGQQVTLRCSSQSGHNTVSWYQQALGQGPQFIFQYYREEENGRGNFPPRFSGLQFPNYSSELNVNALELDDSALYLCASSLAPGQLYEQYFGPGTRLTVT.

The rearrangement joins TRBV5-1 to TRBJ1-1, with D tentatively TRBD1 (5 bases). Germline V CDR1 and CDR2: SGHRS, YFSETQ. This CDR3 is built from 14 residues. The germline V and J ends were trimmed by 7 bases and 0 bases, with 13 bases remaining between them. CDR3 residues: CASFRGGMNTEAFF. The CDR3 DNA follows: TGCGCCAGCTTCCGTGGGGGGATGAACACTGAAGCTTTCTTT.

This chain joins TRBV13 and TRBJ1-2; D unresolved. Germline-derived CDR1 and CDR2 are PRHDT and FYEKMQ (reference sequence). The CDR3 is made up of 14 amino acids. Trimming cost V 0 bases and J 4 bases, with 9 bases left between them. The CDR3 protein is CASSLGGGSYGYTF. CDR3 coding DNA: TGTGCCAGCAGCTTAGGCGGAGGGTCCTATGGCTACACCTTC.

This sequence joins TRBV5-1 and TRBJ2-7; D is perhaps TRBD2 (5 bases). This CDR3 is built from 13 residues. Germline V CDR1 and CDR2: SGHRS, YFSETQ. Trimming shortened V by 0 bases and J by 3 bases, and 7 bases separated the two germline ends. In DNA, the CDR3 is TGCGCCAGCAGCTTGGCCGCGGGCTACGAGCAGTACTTC. This encodes CASSLAAGYEQYF.

The chain recombines TRBV10-1 with TRBJ2-3; perhaps TRBD1 as D (6 bases). The CDR3 sequence is 15 residues long. In germline, CDR1 is WNHNN, CDR2 SYGVQD (reference sequence). V was cut by 2 bases and J by 2 bases, with 11 bases left in between. CDR3 in DNA: TGCGCCAGCAGTGAGAGCCAGGGGTACACAGATACGCAGTATTTT. It is translated as CASSESQGYTDTQYF.